This is a list of T cell receptor beta chains from one sample in a study of beta chain features in type 1 diabetes. The method was immunoSEQ multiplex PCR; TCRdb's version includes in-frame clones alone and lacks a portion of them. The sample records around 160,000 clones, around 51% being singletons. The sequencing sample was made of Tregs from blood. The receptors come from a man aged 18 to 30 in good health. CDR3s include the opening cysteine and the closing phenylalanine or tryptophan. A D gene is named only where the DNA matches it firmly. Clone size is stated in some rows and not others, as once, few, many or a class when expanded.

clone_size j_call v_call d_call cdr3_aa cdr3_nt
. TRBJ2-1 TRBV10-3 . CAISESRVYNEQFF TGTGCCATCAGTGAGTCGAGGGTATACAATGAGCAGTTCTTC
. TRBJ2-3 TRBV5-5 TRBD2 CASSLRLAGDTQYF TGTGCCAGCAGCTTGCGACTAGCGGGAGATACGCAGTATTTT
. TRBJ1-6 TRBV9 TRBD1 CASSVGGQGNSPLHF TGTGCCAGCAGCGTAGGGGGACAGGGGAATTCACCCCTCCACTTT
. TRBJ2-4 TRBV27 . CAFGEDGIAKNIQYF TGTGCCTTCGGGGAGGACGGCATAGCCAAAAACATTCAGTACTTC
few TRBJ1-2 TRBV28 . CASSRDWGLGGYTF TGTGCCAGCAGTAGAGATTGGGGCCTAGGAGGCTACACCTTC
. TRBJ2-7 TRBV11-2 . CASSLYGRTSEQYF TGTGCCAGCAGCTTATACGGGAGAACCTCCGAGCAGTACTTC
. TRBJ2-6 TRBV18 TRBD1 CASSARTTDRGRSSGANVLTF TGTGCCAGCTCAGCAAGAACTACGGACAGGGGCCGATCCTCTGGGGCCAACGTCCTGACTTTC
. TRBJ1-6 TRBV27 . CASSLSGGANSPLHF TGTGCCAGCAGTTTATCCGGAGGGGCTAATTCACCCCTCCACTTT
. TRBJ2-7 TRBV18 . CASSPGSYEQYF TGTGCCAGCTCACCGGGCTCCTACGAGCAGTACTTC
few TRBJ2-1 TRBV2 TRBD2 CASRAGLAGRRYEQFF TGTGCCAGCAGGGCCGGACTAGCGGGACGCCGGTATGAGCAGTTCTTC
few TRBJ2-7 TRBV28 TRBD2 CASKPGLAGFGEQYF TGTGCCAGCAAACCGGGACTAGCGGGATTTGGCGAGCAGTACTTC
. TRBJ1-5 TRBV18 . CASSPWGRDSNQPQHF TGTGCCAGCTCACCATGGGGGCGCGATAGCAATCAGCCCCAGCATTTT
once TRBJ1-2 TRBV6-5 . CASSGQWFYGYTF TGTGCCAGCAGTGGCCAGTGGTTCTATGGCTACACCTTC
. TRBJ1-5 TRBV16 . CASSPPGGRNQPQHF TGTGCCAGCAGCCCACCGGGGGGTCGAAATCAGCCCCAGCATTTT
few TRBJ2-3 TRBV19 TRBD2 CASRFRGEGDTQYF TGTGCCAGTAGATTCCGGGGGGAAGGAGATACGCAGTATTTT
. TRBJ1-5 TRBV6-6 TRBD1 CASSWTGVDQPQHF TGTGCCAGCAGTTGGACAGGGGTCGATCAGCCCCAGCATTTT